The next 11 T cell receptor beta chains were all read from a single sample in a study of blood T cell repertoires in COVID-19. Sequenced by immunoSEQ multiplex PCR; TCRdb stores in-frame clones only, minus some. This table has 180,000 or so clones, about 88% appearing once. The sequenced sample was peripheral blood. The receptors shown here come from a man between 18 and 35 years old with acute or convalescent COVID-19.

The chain joins TRBV6-1 to TRBJ1-2; TRBD1 matches at 8 bases. V lost 3 bases and J lost 8; bases outside the gene matches: 8. Germline V gene sequence: CDR1 MNHNS, CDR2 SASEGT. The length of the CDR3 is 14 residues. The CDR3 sequence: CASSDGTGRGGYTF. CDR3 bases: TGTGCCAGCAGTGACGGGACAGGCCGAGGGGGCTACACCTTC.

This clone was seen only once. V gene TRBV4-1 combines with J gene TRBJ2-1; D gene unclear. This CDR3 comprises 13 residues. In germline, CDR1 is MGHRA, CDR2 YSYEKL. V lost 3 bases to trimming and J lost 7 bases, with 10 bases between them. The CDR3 region has the DNA TGCGCCAGCAGCCAGAGAGTTCTGAATGAGCAGTTCTTC. Residues: CASSQRVLNEQFF.

The chain recombines TRBV7-3 with TRBJ2-5; maybe TRBD2 (6 bases). CDR3 size: 16 residues. The V end was cut by 5 bases, the J end by 4 bases, with 20 bases between. Germline CDR1 and CDR2: SGHTA and FQGTGA. The CDR3 DNA follows: TGTGCCAGCAGCAAATACGGGACTGGACCGGGAGAGACCCAGTACTTC. Translated: CASSKYGTGPGETQYF.

The chain has TRBV7-2 and TRBJ1-1; D gene ambiguous. Looked up from germline, CDR1 is SGHTA and CDR2 is FQGNSA. The CDR3 spans 15 residues. V lost 1 base and J 1 base, leaving 10 bases between the germline ends. The CDR3 coding sequence is TGTGCCAGCAGCTTAGGACGGGAACAGAACACTGAAGCTTTCTTT. Residues: CASSLGREQNTEAFF.

The rearrangement joins TRBV12-3 or TRBV12-4 to TRBJ1-2, with D tentatively TRBD1 (6 bases). The germline V and J ends were trimmed by 6 bases and 6 bases, with 14 bases remaining between them. The CDR3 has 13 amino acids. The CDR3 here is CASSDWDTNGYTF. The CDR3 bases are TGTGCCAGCAGCGACTGGGACACCAATGGCTACACCTTC.

The CDR3 DNA follows: TGTGCCAGCAGAGCCGGGACTGGAAACATTCAGTACTTC. This gives the protein CASRAGTGNIQYF. The V and J genes are TRBV2 and TRBJ2-4; D might be TRBD2 (6 bases). V lost 6 bases, J lost 6 bases, and 12 bases lay in between. There are 13 residues in the CDR3. The V gene's germline CDR1 is SNHLY and CDR2 FYNNEI.

The table lists this clone with a count of one. The chain uses TRBV28 and TRBJ1-5; D not certain. Looked up from germline, CDR1 is MDHEN and CDR2 is SYDVKM. The CDR3 has 13 residues. V lost 1 base and J 9 bases, leaving 10 bases between the germline ends. The DNA of the CDR3 is TGTGCCAGCAGTTTATTAGGACTTCGGCCCCAGCATTTT. Its protein is CASSLLGLRPQHF.

The rearrangement joins TRBV28 to TRBJ2-1; TRBD2 is a possible D gene (6 bases). The germline CDR1 and CDR2 sequences are MDHEN and SYDVKM. Trimming pared 1 base from V and 5 bases from J, leaving 24 bases between. The CDR3 length is 19 residues. The CDR3 region has the DNA TGTGCCAGCAGTTTATTAAATATCGGGGGTTGGGGGAGCAACAATGAGCAGTTCTTC. Encoded protein: CASSLLNIGGWGSNNEQFF.

The CDR3 is CASSATGSETQYF. In DNA, the CDR3 is TGTGCCAGCAGCGCCACAGGGTCTGAGACCCAGTACTTC. The chain is built from TRBV5-6 and TRBJ2-5, with a tentative D call TRBD1 (6 bases). This CDR3 is built from 13 residues. V was clipped by 4 bases and J by 5 bases, with 12 bases between them. The germline V gene has CDR1 SGHDT and CDR2 YYEEEE.

The V and J genes are TRBV14 and TRBJ2-5; D perhaps matches TRBD2 (5 bases). The CDR3 consists of 16 residues. V dropped 0 bases and J dropped 4 bases, with 15 bases sitting between them. Germline values: CDR1 SGHDN, CDR2 FVKESK. This chain's CDR3 is CASSQEVRGVGETQYF. The CDR3, as DNA: TGTGCCAGCAGCCAAGAGGTTCGGGGAGTGGGAGAGACCCAGTACTTC.

This chain connects TRBV24-1 to TRBJ2-5, with D possibly TRBD2 on 7 matching bases. The CDR3 consists of 14 residues. The germline V gene has CDR1 KGHDR and CDR2 SFDVKD. Trimming left V 9 bases short and J 5 bases short, with 18 bases between. The CDR3 loop is CATSPRGAGETQYF. The DNA of the CDR3 is TGTGCCACCTCGCCCCGGGGGGCGGGGGAGACCCAGTACTTC.